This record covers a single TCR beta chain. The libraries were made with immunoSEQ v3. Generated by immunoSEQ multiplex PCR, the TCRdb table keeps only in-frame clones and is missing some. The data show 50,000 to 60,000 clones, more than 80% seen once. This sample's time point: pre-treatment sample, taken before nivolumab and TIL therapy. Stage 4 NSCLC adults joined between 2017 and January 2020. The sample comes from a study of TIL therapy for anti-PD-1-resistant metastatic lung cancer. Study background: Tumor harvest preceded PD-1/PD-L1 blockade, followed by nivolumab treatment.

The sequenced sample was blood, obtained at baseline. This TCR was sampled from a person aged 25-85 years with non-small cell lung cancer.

CDR3 in DNA: TGTGCCACCAGCAGAGTCGGACTAGCTCGGGCCCAAGAGACCCAGTACTTC. This gives the protein CATSRVGLARAQETQYF. V gene TRBV15 combines with J gene TRBJ2-5, with 8 bases fitting TRBD2. Germline loops: CDR1 LNHNV, CDR2 YYDKDF (reference sequence). The CDR3 is 17 amino acids. With V trimmed by 1 base and J by 1 base, 8 bases remained unmatched.